One and the same sample provided the 11 T cell receptor beta chains below, sequenced in a study of cytomegalovirus exposure and HLA in healthy donors. PCR used 60 Vbeta primers and 13 Jbeta primers. TCRdb's copy holds only in-frame clones and misses some; the assay was immunoSEQ multiplex PCR. The data contain about 180,000 clones, over 65% of them singletons. The sequenced sample consisted of PBMCs. The receptors here all came from a man aged 18 to 29 in good health and CMV-seronegative.

The rearrangement uses TRBV7-6 and TRBJ2-6; the D is unclear. Germline assignment: CDR1 SGHVS and CDR2 FNYEAQ. V lost 1 base, J lost 8 bases, and 3 bases lay in between. This CDR3 spans 12 amino acids. As DNA, the CDR3 is TGTGCCAGCAGCTTAGATACCAACGTCCTGACTTTC. It specifies CASSLDTNVLTF.

The chain carries TRBV7-3 and TRBJ1-6, with D maybe TRBD1 (5 bases). Germline V gene lookup returns CDR1 SGHTA and CDR2 FQGTGA. The V and J ends lost 2 bases and 7 bases respectively, with 12 bases between them. The CDR3 sequence is 15 residues long. The chain's CDR3 is CASSLGGGPNSPLHF. DNA for the CDR3: TGTGCCAGCAGCTTAGGGGGAGGGCCCAATTCACCCCTCCACTTT.

This clone appeared a few times. The chain recombines TRBV2 with TRBJ1-6; D might be TRBD1 (6 bases). Trimming took off 6 bases at V and 7 bases at J, with 13 bases between the two ends. The CDR3 has 14 residues. Germline V gene lookup returns CDR1 SNHLY and CDR2 FYNNEI. The CDR3 region has the DNA TGTGCCAGCAGGGGGAGGGGGGGGAATTCACCCCTCCACTTT. It encodes CASRGRGGNSPLHF.

The genes are TRBV7-9 and TRBJ1-1, with D perhaps TRBD1 (6 bases). V lost 5 bases and J lost 2, with 15 bases in between. The CDR3 runs 15 residues. Germline lookup yields CDR1 SEHNR and CDR2 FQNEAQ (reference sequence). The CDR3 region is CASSPPWGRNTEAFF. In DNA, the CDR3 is TGTGCCAGCAGCCCACCGTGGGGGCGTAACACTGAAGCTTTCTTT.

This chain connects TRBV5-1 to TRBJ1-6, with D possibly TRBD1 on 6 matching bases. This CDR3 has 14 amino acids. V lost 5 bases and J lost 8, with 14 bases in between. The V gene's germline CDR1 is SGHRS and CDR2 YFSETQ. DNA of the CDR3: TGCGCCAGCAGTCATGGGACACCTGATTCACCCCTCCACTTT. This codes for CASSHGTPDSPLHF. Variable domain in full (rest from reference TRBV5-1 and TRBJ1-6): KAGVTQTPRYLIKTRGQQVTLSCSPISGHRSVSWYQQTPGQGLQFLFEYFSETQRNKGNFPGRFSGRQFSNSRSEMNVSTLELGDSALYLCASSHGTPDSPLHFGNGTRLTVT.

Worth noting for this clone: The junction does not match germline at one end; this may be a read error. The gene calls are TRBV2 and TRBJ2-7; D uncertain. Germline V CDR1 and CDR2: SNHLY, FYNNEI. CDR3 length: 11 amino acids. CDR3 region: CASNAGFTLGW. Written as DNA, the CDR3 is TGTGCCAGCAATGCCGGGTTCACCCTTGGGTGG.

The chain links TRBV2 to TRBJ2-3; 8 positions agree with TRBD1. From germline, CDR1 is SNHLY and CDR2 FYNNEI. V lost 8 bases to trimming and J lost 5 bases; unmatched junction nucleotides: 9. The CDR3 extends over 14 amino acids. The CDR3 DNA is TGTGCCAGCCTTACAGGGGGATTCATAGATACGCAGTATTTT. Its protein product is CASLTGGFIDTQYF. Looking up the rest from reference TRBV2 and TRBJ2-3 gives the full variable domain: EPEVTQTPSHQVTQMGQEVILRCVPISNHLYFYWYRQILGQKVEFLVSFYNNEISEKSEIFDDQFSVERPDGSNFTLKIRSTKLEDSAMYFCASLTGGFIDTQYFGPGTRLTVL.

The chain joins TRBV7-3 to TRBJ2-3, with 12 positions matching TRBD2. Germline V gene data show CDR1 as SGHTA and CDR2 as FQGTGA. The CDR3 has 15 amino acids. Trimming removed 5 bases from V and 3 bases from J; junction bases left unmatched: 3. The CDR3 protein is CASSTGTSGTDTQYF. In DNA form, the CDR3 reads TGTGCCAGCAGCACGGGGACTAGCGGGACAGATACGCAGTATTTT.

V and J are TRBV27 and TRBJ1-1; D may be TRBD1 (6 bases). The CDR3 contains 15 residues. CDR1 is MNHEY and CDR2 is SMNVEV in the germline V gene (reference sequence). The V end was cut by 2 bases, the J end by 8 bases, with 18 bases between. The chain's CDR3 is CASSLGTGPEGEAFF. CDR3 nucleotides: TGTGCCAGCAGTTTAGGTACAGGGCCAGAAGGAGAAGCTTTCTTT.

V is TRBV7-8 and J is TRBJ1-1, with D possibly TRBD1 on 6 matching bases. Germline V gene sequence: CDR1 SGHVS, CDR2 FQNEAQ. V gave up 1 base and J gave up 0 bases, with 6 bases separating them. The CDR3 sequence is 14 residues long. The CDR3 coding sequence is TGTGCCAGCAGCTTAGACAGGGTGAACACTGAAGCTTTCTTT. It yields the protein CASSLDRVNTEAFF. Complete variable domain (other parts from reference TRBV7-8 and TRBJ1-1): GAGVSQSPRYKVAKRGQDVALRCDPISGHVSLFWYQQALGQGPEFLTYFQNEAQLDKSGLPSDRFFAERPEGSVSTLKIQRTQQEDSAVYLCASSLDRVNTEAFFGQGTRLTVV.

This chain connects TRBV11-2 to TRBJ2-5; 11 bases agree with TRBD2. The germline CDR1 and CDR2 sequences are SGHAT and FQNNGV. The junction had 10 bases not matched to a gene; V was cut back by 6 bases and J by 1 base. The CDR3 loop spans 17 amino acids. CDR3 DNA: TGTGCCAGCAGGCCTGTCCGACTAGCGGGGTCCCAAGAGACCCAGTACTTC. Protein sequence: CASRPVRLAGSQETQYF.